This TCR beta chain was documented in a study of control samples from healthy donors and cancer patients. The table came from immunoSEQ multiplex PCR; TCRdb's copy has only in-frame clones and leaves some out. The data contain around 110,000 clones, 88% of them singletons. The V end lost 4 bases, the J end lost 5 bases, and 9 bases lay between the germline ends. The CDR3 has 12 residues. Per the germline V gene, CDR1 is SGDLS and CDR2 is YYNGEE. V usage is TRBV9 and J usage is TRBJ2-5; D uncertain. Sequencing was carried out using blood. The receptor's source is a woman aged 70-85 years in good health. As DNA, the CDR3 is TGTGCCAGCAGCCCTTCGGGCGAGACCCAGTACTTC. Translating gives CASSPSGETQYF.